This T cell receptor beta chain was sequenced during a study of T cell responses to AZD1222 COVID-19 vaccine. Looking at the study overall: Timing groups of about 4 and about 12 weeks for second doses were pooled. Study-wide results and caveats: Only a handful of AZD1222 recipients tested seropositive at baseline. Spike-specific TCR breadth and depth were elevated following two AZD1222 doses.

Trimming pared 2 bases from V and 4 bases from J, leaving 12 bases between. CDR3 length: 15 residues. Germline V gene sequence: CDR1 MNHEY, CDR2 SVGEGT. Assay used: immunoSEQ multiplex PCR; TCRdb lists only in-frame clones, some missing. The sample holds under 110,000 clones; 90% are singletons and the top ten take approximately 1.2%. Concerning this clone: The antigen is undetermined.

This receptor was obtained from an adult in good health. This material consisted of peripheral blood, taken on day 0 of AZD1222 vaccination. The V gene is TRBV6-2 or TRBV6-3, the J gene TRBJ1-5, with D perhaps TRBD1 (5 bases). This CDR3 reads CASSYEGGTNQPQHF. CDR3 coding DNA: TGTGCCAGCAGTTACGAAGGAGGGACTAATCAGCCCCAGCATTTT.